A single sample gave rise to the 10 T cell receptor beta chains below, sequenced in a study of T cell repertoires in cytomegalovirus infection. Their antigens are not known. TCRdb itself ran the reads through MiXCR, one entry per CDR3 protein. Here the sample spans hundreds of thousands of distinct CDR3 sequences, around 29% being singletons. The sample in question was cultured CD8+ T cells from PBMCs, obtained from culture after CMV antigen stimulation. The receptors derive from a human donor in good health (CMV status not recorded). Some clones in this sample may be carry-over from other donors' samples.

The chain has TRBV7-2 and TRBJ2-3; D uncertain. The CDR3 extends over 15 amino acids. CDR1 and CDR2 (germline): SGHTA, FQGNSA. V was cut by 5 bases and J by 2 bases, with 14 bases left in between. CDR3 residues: CASSPGTRHTDTQYF. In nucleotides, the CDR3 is TGTGCCAGCAGCCCTGGAACACGCCACACAGATACGCAGTATTTT.

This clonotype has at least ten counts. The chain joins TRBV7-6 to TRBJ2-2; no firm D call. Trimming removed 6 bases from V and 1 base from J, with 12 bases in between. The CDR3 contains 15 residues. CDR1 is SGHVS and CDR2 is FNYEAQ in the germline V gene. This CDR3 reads CASRRLAVNTGELFF. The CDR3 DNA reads TGTGCCAGCAGACGTCTGGCGGTGAACACCGGGGAGCTGTTTTTT.

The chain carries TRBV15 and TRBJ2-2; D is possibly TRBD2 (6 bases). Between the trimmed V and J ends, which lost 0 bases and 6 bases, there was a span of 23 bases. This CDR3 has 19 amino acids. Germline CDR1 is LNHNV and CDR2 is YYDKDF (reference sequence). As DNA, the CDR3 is TGTGCCACCAGCAGAGATAAACCCCCGGGGGACGGTTTCGCCGGGGAGCTGTTTTTT. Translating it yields CATSRDKPPGDGFAGELFF.

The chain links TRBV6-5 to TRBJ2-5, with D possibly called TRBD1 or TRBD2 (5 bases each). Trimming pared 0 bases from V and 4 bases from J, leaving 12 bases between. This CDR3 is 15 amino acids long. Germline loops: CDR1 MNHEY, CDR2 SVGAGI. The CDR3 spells CASSYSWDPGETQYF. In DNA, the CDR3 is TGTGCCAGCAGTTACTCTTGGGACCCGGGAGAGACCCAGTACTTC.

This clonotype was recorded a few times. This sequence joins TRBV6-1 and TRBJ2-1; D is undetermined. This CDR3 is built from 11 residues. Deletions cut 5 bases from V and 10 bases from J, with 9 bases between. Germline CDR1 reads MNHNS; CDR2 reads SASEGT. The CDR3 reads CASSHLREQFF. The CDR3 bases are TGTGCCAGCAGTCACCTTAGGGAGCAGTTCTTC.

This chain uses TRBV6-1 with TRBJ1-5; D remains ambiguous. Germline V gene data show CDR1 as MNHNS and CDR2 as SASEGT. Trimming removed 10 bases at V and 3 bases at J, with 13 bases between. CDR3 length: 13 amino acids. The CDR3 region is CAIGEAVNQPQHF. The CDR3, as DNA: TGTGCCATCGGGGAGGCAGTCAATCAGCCCCAGCATTTT.

The CDR3: CASSPRDRGEYVNTGELFF. CDR3 DNA sequence: TGTGCCAGCAGTCCACGAGACAGGGGGGAGTACGTAAACACCGGGGAGCTGTTTTTT. The genes are TRBV12-3 or TRBV12-4 and TRBJ2-2; TRBD1 agrees at 9 bases. The CDR3 is made up of 19 amino acids. Trimming cost V 5 bases and J 2 bases; bases outside gene matches: 15.

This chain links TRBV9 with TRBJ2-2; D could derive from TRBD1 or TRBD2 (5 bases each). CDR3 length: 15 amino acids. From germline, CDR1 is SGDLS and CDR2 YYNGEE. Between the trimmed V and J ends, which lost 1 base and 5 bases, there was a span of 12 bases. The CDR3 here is CASSVSGAGTGELFF. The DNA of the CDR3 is TGTGCCAGCAGCGTAAGCGGCGCAGGGACCGGGGAGCTGTTTTTT.

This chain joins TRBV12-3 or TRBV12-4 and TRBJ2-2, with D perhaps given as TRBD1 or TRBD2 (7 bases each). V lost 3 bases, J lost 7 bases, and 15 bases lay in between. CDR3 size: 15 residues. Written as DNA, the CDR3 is TGTGCCAGCAGTTTGGGAGGGGGCGCGGTCGGGGAGCTGTTTTTT. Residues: CASSLGGGAVGELFF.

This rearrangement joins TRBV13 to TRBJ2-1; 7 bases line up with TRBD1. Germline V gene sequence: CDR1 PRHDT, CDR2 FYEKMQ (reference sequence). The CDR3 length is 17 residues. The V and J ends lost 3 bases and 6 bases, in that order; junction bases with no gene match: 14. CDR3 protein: CASSFNRGGIGGNEQFF. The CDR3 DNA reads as TGTGCCAGCAGCTTCAACCGAGGGGGCATAGGTGGCAATGAGCAGTTCTTC.